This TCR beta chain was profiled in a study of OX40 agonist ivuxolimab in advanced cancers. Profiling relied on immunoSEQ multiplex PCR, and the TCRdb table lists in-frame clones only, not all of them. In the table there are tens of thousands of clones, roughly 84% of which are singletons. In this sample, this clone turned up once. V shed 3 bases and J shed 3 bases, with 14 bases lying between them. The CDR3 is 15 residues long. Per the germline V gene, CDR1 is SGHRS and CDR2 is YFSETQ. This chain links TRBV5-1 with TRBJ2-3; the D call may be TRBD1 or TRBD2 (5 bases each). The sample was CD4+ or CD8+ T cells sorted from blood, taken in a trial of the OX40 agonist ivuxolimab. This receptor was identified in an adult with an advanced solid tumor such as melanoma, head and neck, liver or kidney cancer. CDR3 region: CASSSGGLGTDTQYF. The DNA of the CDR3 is TGCGCCAGCAGCTCTGGGGGATTGGGGACAGATACGCAGTATTTT.